This T cell receptor beta chain was obtained from a study of blood T cell repertoires in COVID-19. Turning to the study itself: The origin of the acute and convalescent COVID-19 samples was the United States, Italy and Spain. Sample material is recorded as cDNA or gDNA derived from T cells, B-cell-depleted T cells, or PBMCs.

Source study methods: How many nucleated cells were present was estimated from reference gene primer amplification. Using immunoSEQ multiplex PCR, the repertoire was profiled, and TCRdb retains in-frame clones only, with some absent. V and J calls plus clone size are reproduced from that table; the DNA served to infer D and trimming. The table has about 260,000 clones, 87% seen once; the top ten hold 1.5%. Germline CDR1 SGDLS, CDR2 YYNGEE. Trimming cost V 1 base and J 7 bases; bases outside gene matches: 6. The CDR3 is 15 amino acids. The rearrangement uses TRBV9 and TRBJ2-1; 9 bases match TRBD2. This clonotype was sampled from a woman aged 40-49 years who had recovered from COVID-19. The sequencing sample was made of peripheral blood. The CDR3 here is CASSVFGGGANEQFF. For the CDR3, the DNA is TGTGCCAGCAGCGTATTTGGCGGGGGGGCAAATGAGCAGTTCTTC.